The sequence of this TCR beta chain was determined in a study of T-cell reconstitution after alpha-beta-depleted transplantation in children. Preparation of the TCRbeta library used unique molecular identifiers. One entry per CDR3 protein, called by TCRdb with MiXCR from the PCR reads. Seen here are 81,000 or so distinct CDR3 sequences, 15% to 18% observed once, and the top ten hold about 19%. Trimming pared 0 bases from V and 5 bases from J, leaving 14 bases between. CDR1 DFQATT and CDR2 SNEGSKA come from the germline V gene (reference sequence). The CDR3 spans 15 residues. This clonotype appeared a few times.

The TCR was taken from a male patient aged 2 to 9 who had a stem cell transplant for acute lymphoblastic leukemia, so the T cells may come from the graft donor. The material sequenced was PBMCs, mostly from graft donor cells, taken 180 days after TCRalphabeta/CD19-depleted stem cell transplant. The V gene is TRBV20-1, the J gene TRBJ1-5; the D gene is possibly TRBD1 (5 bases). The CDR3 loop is CSARDGRDGYQPQHF. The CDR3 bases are TGCAGTGCTAGAGATGGTAGGGACGGATATCAGCCCCAGCATTTT.